This TCR beta chain was found in a study of cytomegalovirus exposure and HLA in healthy donors. Germline loops: CDR1 MGHDK, CDR2 SYGVNS. V was cut by 1 base and J by 5 bases, with 5 bases left in between. The CDR3 has 12 residues. With 60 Vbeta and 13 Jbeta primers, the PCR was carried out. TCRdb's table, derived via immunoSEQ multiplex PCR, lists solely in-frame clones and lacks some. This table holds fewer than 130,000 clones, roughly 80% found once. This chain connects TRBV25-1 to TRBJ1-1; D gene uncertain. Sample: PBMCs. This TCR derives from a man aged 25-40 years in good health and CMV-seropositive. Here the CDR3 DNA reads TGTGCCAGCAGTGAATCGGGGACTGAAGCTTTCTTT. This codes for CASSESGTEAFF. The complete variable domain, with remaining parts taken from reference TRBV25-1 and TRBJ1-1, reads EADIYQTPRYLVIGTGKKITLECSQTMGHDKMYWYQQDPGMELHLIHYSYGVNSTEKGDLSSESTVSRIRTEHFPLTLESARPSHTSQYLCASSESGTEAFFGQGTRLTVV.